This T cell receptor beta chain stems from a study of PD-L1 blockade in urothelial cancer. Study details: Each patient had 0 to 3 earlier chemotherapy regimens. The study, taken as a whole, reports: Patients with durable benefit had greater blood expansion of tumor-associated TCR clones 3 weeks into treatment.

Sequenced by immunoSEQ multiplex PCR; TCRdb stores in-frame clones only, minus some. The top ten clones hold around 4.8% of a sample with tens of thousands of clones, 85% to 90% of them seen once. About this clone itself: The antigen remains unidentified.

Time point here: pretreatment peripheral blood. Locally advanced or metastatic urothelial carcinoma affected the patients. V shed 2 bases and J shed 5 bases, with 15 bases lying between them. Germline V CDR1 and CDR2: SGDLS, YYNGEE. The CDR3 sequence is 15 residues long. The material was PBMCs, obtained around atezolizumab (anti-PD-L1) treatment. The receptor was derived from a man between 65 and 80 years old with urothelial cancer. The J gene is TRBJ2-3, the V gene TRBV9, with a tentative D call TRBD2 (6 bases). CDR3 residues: CASSVEGGQGDTQYF. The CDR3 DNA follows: TGTGCCAGCAGCGTGGAAGGAGGGCAGGGAGATACGCAGTATTTT.